This TCR beta chain was retrieved from a study of OX40 agonist ivuxolimab in advanced cancers. The CDR3 covers 15 residues. With 8 bases removed from V and 2 bases from J, the gap between germline ends came to 18 bases. Germline assignment: CDR1 SNHLY and CDR2 FYNNEI. About this clone itself: Antigen: not known.

Findings and limits, study-wide: In CD8+ T cells, expanded clones were on average more numerous than in CD4+.

Here immunoSEQ multiplex PCR was the method, and the copy in TCRdb shows in-frame clones only, minus some. The data hold around 74,000 clones, with around 86% observed a single time. This material consisted of CD4+ or CD8+ T cells sorted from blood, taken in a trial of the OX40 agonist ivuxolimab. The sequence was collected from an adult with an advanced solid tumor such as melanoma, head and neck, liver or kidney cancer. The V and J genes are TRBV2 and TRBJ1-2, with D tentatively TRBD1 (6 bases). CDR3 bases: TGTGCCAGCCACACCGGACAGCCCACAAACTATGGCTACACCTTC. It is translated as CASHTGQPTNYGYTF.